The 26 T cell receptor beta chains below come from one sample, sequenced in a study of blood T cell repertoires in COVID-19. The data were produced by immunoSEQ multiplex PCR, yet TCRdb's version contains in-frame clones alone and is incomplete. Here the sample spans about 200,000 clones, about 85% being singletons. Material for sequencing was PBMCs or T cells enriched from blood (not recorded which). The receptors derive from a man aged 35 to 55 who had recovered from COVID-19.

The chain links TRBV7-6 to TRBJ2-2, with D unclear. Germline V gene lookup returns CDR1 SGHVS and CDR2 FNYEAQ. With 0 bases removed from V and 4 bases from J, the gap between germline ends came to 12 bases. The CDR3 totals 16 residues. The CDR3 is CASSLALFAATGELFF. For the CDR3, the DNA is TGTGCCAGCAGCTTAGCGCTTTTTGCGGCCACCGGGGAGCTGTTTTTT.

This clone was detected only a few times. The chain recombines TRBV30 with TRBJ1-2; 8 bases are a match to TRBD1. The V and J ends lost 1 base and 2 bases, in that order; junction bases with no gene match: 6. The CDR3 consists of 15 residues. Germline CDR1 reads GTSNPN; CDR2 reads SVGIG (reference sequence). The CDR3 sequence: CAWSAHRDRNYGYTF. The CDR3 DNA sequence: TGTGCCTGGAGTGCTCACAGGGACAGGAACTATGGCTACACCTTC.

The genes are TRBV2 and TRBJ2-5; the D gene is possibly TRBD1 (5 bases). From germline, CDR1 is SNHLY and CDR2 FYNNEI. The CDR3 sequence is 16 residues long. V lost 4 bases and J 0 bases, leaving 15 bases between the germline ends. The CDR3 region is CASSVEDSLYQETQYF. The CDR3 region has the DNA TGTGCCAGCAGTGTTGAAGACAGCCTGTACCAAGAGACCCAGTACTTC.

The chain combines TRBV6-5 with TRBJ2-1; 11 bases are a match to TRBD1. The CDR3 is made up of 15 amino acids. Unmatched junction bases numbered 9, after V lost 5 bases and J lost 9 bases. Looked up from germline, CDR1 is MNHEY and CDR2 is SVGAGI. CDR3: CASSPRGQGVGEQFF. The CDR3 DNA follows: TGTGCCAGCAGTCCTCGGGGACAGGGGGTAGGTGAGCAGTTCTTC.

This clone turned up a few times. The rearrangement uses TRBV7-9 and TRBJ2-7; weak D call: TRBD1 (5 bases). The CDR3 is made up of 14 amino acids. Trimming removed 3 bases from V and 0 bases from J, with 9 bases in between. Looked up from germline, CDR1 is SEHNR and CDR2 is FQNEAQ (reference sequence). The DNA of the CDR3 is TGTGCCAGCAGCTTCAAGGGGTCCTCCTACGAGCAGTACTTC. This gives the protein CASSFKGSSYEQYF.

The chain joins TRBV10-2 to TRBJ2-1; 8 bases agree with TRBD2. J lost 7 bases, V lost 10 bases, and 12 bases had no gene match. From germline, CDR1 is WSHSY and CDR2 SAAADI. The CDR3 is made up of 14 amino acids. CDR3 protein: CATGLAGGGNEQFF. CDR3 nucleotides: TGCGCCACGGGTCTGGCGGGAGGCGGGAATGAGCAGTTCTTC.

The V gene is TRBV4-1, the J gene TRBJ2-1; D is perhaps TRBD2 (5 bases). This CDR3 is 16 amino acids long. The V and J ends lost 4 bases and 5 bases respectively, with 18 bases between them. Germline V lookup: CDR1 MGHRA, CDR2 YSYEKL. This CDR3 is CASSPFDGIANNEQFF. CDR3 bases: TGCGCCAGCAGCCCTTTTGACGGGATCGCGAACAATGAGCAGTTCTTC.

This clone turned up a few times. The chain joins TRBV3-1 (or the pseudogene TRBV3-2) to TRBJ2-1; the D is unclear. The CDR3 length is 13 residues. Germline V lookup: CDR1 LGHDT, CDR2 YNNKEL (reference sequence). Trimming took off 2 bases at V and 9 bases at J, with 11 bases between the two ends. The CDR3 bases are TGTGCCAGCAGCCAACGCCAGGTGGGTGAGCAGTTCTTC. It codes for CASSQRQVGEQFF.

V and J are TRBV11-3 and TRBJ2-7; 14 bases align to TRBD2. Germline V gives CDR1 SGHNT, CDR2 YENEEA. The CDR3 length is 15 residues. Unmatched junction bases numbered 4, after V lost 5 bases and J lost 4 bases. The CDR3 sequence: CASSPGTSGRYEQYF. The CDR3, as DNA: TGTGCCAGCAGCCCTGGGACTAGCGGGAGATACGAGCAGTACTTC.

The rearrangement joins TRBV13 to TRBJ2-5; 7 bases are shared with TRBD2. Germline V CDR1 and CDR2: PRHDT, FYEKMQ (reference sequence). Losses at the gene ends were 3 bases for V and 5 bases for J; bases not matched to a gene: 6. This CDR3 spans 14 amino acids. The CDR3 reads CASSFMGGQETQYF. CDR3 coding DNA: TGTGCCAGCAGCTTTATGGGAGGGCAGGAGACCCAGTACTTC.

There are a few counts of this clone. The J gene is TRBJ1-1, the V gene TRBV5-1; D is unresolved. The length of the CDR3 is 14 residues. Germline-derived CDR1 and CDR2 are SGHRS and YFSETQ. Trimming pared 4 bases from V and 4 bases from J, leaving 14 bases between. CDR3 DNA: TGCGCCAGCAGCGTCGGGTCGATCAGCACTGAAGCTTTCTTT. Translation: CASSVGSISTEAFF.

The chain combines TRBV10-3 with TRBJ1-1; maybe TRBD1 (5 bases). The CDR3 spans 14 residues. Germline V gene sequence: CDR1 ENHRY, CDR2 SYGVKD. Trimming took off 4 bases at V and 0 bases at J, with 9 bases between the two ends. CDR3 residues: CAISGQSMNTEAFF. The CDR3 DNA reads as TGTGCCATCAGTGGACAGTCTATGAACACTGAAGCTTTCTTT.

This chain joins TRBV3-1 (or the pseudogene TRBV3-2) and TRBJ2-1; TRBD2 matches 7 bases. Germline-derived CDR1 and CDR2 are LGHDT and YNNKEL (reference sequence). V lost 0 bases to trimming and J lost 6 bases; unmatched junction nucleotides: 5. The CDR3 runs to 15 residues. The CDR3 coding sequence is TGTGCCAGCAGCCAAGACGGCGGGAGAGTCAATGAGCAGTTCTTC. This gives the protein CASSQDGGRVNEQFF.

This clone was seen just once. The chain couples TRBV5-1 to TRBJ2-1; 8 bases are a match to TRBD1. The CDR3 is made up of 15 amino acids. Germline CDR1 SGHRS, CDR2 YFSETQ. V gave up 1 base and J gave up 1 base; unmatched junction bases: 1. The CDR3 loop reads CASSLTGGSYNEQFF. DNA of the CDR3: TGCGCCAGCAGCTTGACAGGGGGGTCCTACAATGAGCAGTTCTTC.

V usage is TRBV5-1 and J usage is TRBJ1-2, with TRBD1 matching over 10 bases. Germline V gives CDR1 SGHRS, CDR2 YFSETQ. CDR3 size: 14 residues. V shed 2 bases, J shed 8 bases, and the junction held 6 bases outside the gene matches. The CDR3 nucleotides read TGCGCCAGCAGCTTATCTGGACAGGGGGACGGCTACACCTTC. Encoded protein: CASSLSGQGDGYTF.

This chain links TRBV4-1 with TRBJ1-3; maybe TRBD1 (6 bases). In germline, CDR1 is MGHRA, CDR2 YSYEKL. Trimming stripped 0 bases from V and 2 bases from J, with 17 bases between. CDR3 length equals 18 residues. The CDR3 DNA follows: TGCGCCAGCAGCCAAGATTTACATTTCGGGACAACTGGAAACACCATATATTTT. This sequence encodes CASSQDLHFGTTGNTIYF.

This chain uses TRBV2 with TRBJ2-3, with 7 nucleotides matching TRBD2. CDR3 length: 13 amino acids. The germline gives CDR1 SNHLY, CDR2 FYNNEI. V lost 4 bases, J lost 7 bases, and 5 bases stayed unmatched. DNA for the CDR3: TGTGCCAGCAGTGGAGGACTAGGGAATACGCAGTATTTT. Amino acid sequence: CASSGGLGNTQYF.

The rearrangement links TRBV9 to TRBJ2-5, with 7 nucleotides matching TRBD1. The CDR3 contains 15 residues. V shed 3 bases, J shed 3 bases, and the junction held 8 bases outside the gene matches. From germline, CDR1 is SGDLS and CDR2 YYNGEE. CDR3 bases: TGTGCCAGCAGCGCCGTAGGACAGGCAGAAGAGACCCAGTACTTC. It yields the protein CASSAVGQAEETQYF.

The chain is built from TRBV28 and TRBJ2-2; 11 nucleotides line up with TRBD2. Looked up from germline, CDR1 is MDHEN and CDR2 is SYDVKM. V gave up 6 bases and J gave up 9 bases; unmatched junction bases: 6. CDR3 length equals 14 residues. The CDR3 DNA sequence: TGTGCCAGCAGCACTAGCGGGAGTGGCCGGGAGCTGTTTTTT. The encoded protein is CASSTSGSGRELFF. Together with reference TRBV28 and TRBJ2-2, the CDR3 gives the full variable domain: DVKVTQSSRYLVKRTGEKVFLECVQDMDHENMFWYRQDPGLGLRLIYFSYDVKMKEKGDIPEGYSVSREKKERFSLILESASTNQTSMYLCASSTSGSGRELFFGEGSRLTVL.

The J gene is TRBJ1-3, the V gene TRBV30, with 7 bases identical to TRBD1. Looked up from germline, CDR1 is GTSNPN and CDR2 is SVGIG (reference sequence). The ends lost 4 bases at V and 3 bases at J; junction bases unmatched: 9. This CDR3 contains 15 residues. The CDR3, as DNA: TGTGCCTGGACCCCCGGAGGGGGCCGTGGAAACACCATATATTTT. Translating gives CAWTPGGGRGNTIYF.

The chain is built from TRBV7-3 and TRBJ2-1; D might be TRBD2 (5 bases). CDR1 and CDR2 (germline): SGHTA, FQGTGA. The CDR3 loop spans 16 amino acids. V lost 0 bases to trimming and J lost 5 bases, with 14 bases between them. CDR3 bases: TGTGCCAGCAGCTTAACCGTTTCTAGCCGGAACAATGAGCAGTTCTTC. Translation: CASSLTVSSRNNEQFF.

This clone turned up a few times. The chain combines TRBV6-5 with TRBJ1-5; 7 nucleotides agree with TRBD1. The CDR3 contains 15 residues. The trim removed 6 bases at V and 2 bases at J, leaving 7 bases unmatched. Germline assignment: CDR1 MNHEY and CDR2 SVGAGI. The CDR3 region has the DNA TGTGCCAGCAGGCGATACAGGGGCGGCAATCAGCCCCAGCATTTT. Encoded protein: CASRRYRGGNQPQHF.

The rearrangement links TRBV7-8 to TRBJ2-7; 7 positions match TRBD1. Losses at the gene ends were 3 bases for V and 2 bases for J; bases not matched to a gene: 4. Germline CDR1 and CDR2: SGHVS and FQNEAQ. The CDR3 totals 14 residues. CDR3 protein: CASSFVGTAYEQYF. The CDR3 bases are TGTGCCAGCAGCTTCGTCGGGACAGCCTACGAGCAGTACTTC.

Only one count was recorded for this clone. The chain carries TRBV28 and TRBJ1-4, with D uncertain. Germline CDR1 reads MDHEN; CDR2 reads SYDVKM. CDR3 length: 13 residues. V lost 11 bases to trimming and J lost 0 bases, with 10 bases between them. The CDR3 bases are TGTGCCTGCGCACTTGCAACTAATGAAAAACTGTTTTTT. Amino acid sequence: CACALATNEKLFF. The entire variable domain, with the rest obtained from reference TRBV28 and TRBJ1-4, is as follows: DVKVTQSSRYLVKRTGEKVFLECVQDMDHENMFWYRQDPGLGLRLIYFSYDVKMKEKGDIPEGYSVSREKKERFSLILESASTNQTSMYLCACALATNEKLFFGSGTQLSVL.

This chain joins TRBV11-1 and TRBJ1-2, with D possibly TRBD1 on 6 matching bases. This CDR3 is 15 amino acids long. Looked up from germline, CDR1 is SGHAT and CDR2 is FQDESV (reference sequence). The V end was cut by 5 bases, the J end by 4 bases, with 17 bases between. The CDR3 sequence: CASSVGQSGGYGYTF. The DNA for the CDR3 is TGTGCCAGCAGCGTAGGACAGTCGGGCGGCTATGGCTACACCTTC.

The gene calls are TRBV19 and TRBJ2-2; D remains unclear. Germline V gene lookup returns CDR1 LNHDA and CDR2 SQIVND (reference sequence). The CDR3 length is 13 residues. Trimming stripped 7 bases from V and 3 bases from J, with 9 bases between. The DNA of the CDR3 is TGTGCCAGTATGGTCGCGTACACCGGGGAGCTGTTTTTT. Translation: CASMVAYTGELFF.